The 13 T cell receptor beta chains below were found in one sample sequenced in a study of T cell clonotyping in hematopoietic cell transplantation (dated by TCRdb to the early 2020s). Libraries were constructed by the immunoSEQ multiplex PCR assay. TCRdb limited this immuneACCESS table to in-frame rearrangements with V and J called. A share of clones is missing; checked studies link under half to unresolved V genes, and the rest is unexplained. This sample has 45,000 or so clones in its table, and around 83% of those were observed once. The top ten clonotypes cover around 5.3% of the sample. What the time point label conveys for this sample: recipient sample about 28 days before transplant, after cytoreduction. The sample in question was peripheral blood mononuclear cells, obtained before stem cell transplant. The receptors were gathered from a man aged 55-75 years with myelodysplastic syndrome. Some clones in this sample may be carry-over from other donors' samples.

The V and J genes are TRBV29-1 and TRBJ2-2; maybe TRBD1 (5 bases). The V gene lost 4 bases and the J gene lost 0 bases, with 9 bases spanning the gap. The germline CDR1 and CDR2 sequences are SQVTM and ANQGSEA. The CDR3 contains 14 residues. CDR3 region: CSVVGRANTGELFF. In DNA form, the CDR3 reads TGCAGCGTTGTAGGCAGGGCGAACACCGGGGAGCTGTTTTTT.

The chain employs TRBV29-1 and TRBJ2-2, with D possibly being TRBD1 (5 bases). Germline-derived CDR1 and CDR2 are SQVTM and ANQGSEA. CDR3 length: 14 residues. V lost 5 bases to trimming and J lost 5 bases, with 15 bases between them. This CDR3 reads CSVRGRKETGELFF. The DNA for the CDR3 is TGCAGCGTTAGGGGTAGGAAGGAAACCGGGGAGCTGTTTTTT.

V usage is TRBV19 and J usage is TRBJ2-7, with D perhaps TRBD1 (6 bases). V shed 4 bases and J shed 0 bases, with 16 bases lying between them. There are 16 residues in the CDR3. Germline values: CDR1 LNHDA, CDR2 SQIVND (reference sequence). This CDR3 reads CASSSRYRESSYEQYF. As DNA, the CDR3 is TGTGCCAGTAGTAGCCGTTACAGGGAGAGCTCCTACGAGCAGTACTTC.

This chain links TRBV7-6 with TRBJ2-1; 13 positions agree with TRBD2. Trimming at V came to 5 bases and at J to 5 bases, leaving 3 bases not matched to a gene. This CDR3 region has 15 residues. Germline V gene lookup returns CDR1 SGHVS and CDR2 FNYEAQ. In DNA form, the CDR3 reads TGTGCCAGCAGCCCGGGACTAGCGGGAAACAATGAGCAGTTCTTC. Translation gives CASSPGLAGNNEQFF.

V and J are TRBV9 and TRBJ2-7, with D possibly being TRBD1 or TRBD2 (6 bases each). V was clipped by 0 bases and J by 3 bases, with 13 bases between them. CDR3 length: 15 residues. Germline V gives CDR1 SGDLS, CDR2 YYNGEE. The CDR3 here is CASSVGPGAIYEQYF. For the CDR3, the DNA is TGTGCCAGCAGCGTAGGGCCGGGGGCGATCTACGAGCAGTACTTC.

A single count supports this clone. The junction differs from germline at one of its ends, possibly a read error. The V gene is TRBV4-3, the J gene TRBJ1-2; 8 bases fit TRBD1. This CDR3 comprises 15 residues. Germline lookup yields CDR1 LGHNA and CDR2 YSLEER. CDR3 nucleotides: TGCGCCAGCAGCGAAGAACTAGGACAGGGAAACGGCTACACCTTC. This gives the protein CASSEELGQGNGYTF.

V usage is TRBV6-1 and J usage is TRBJ1-2; 7 nucleotides agree with TRBD1. The germline V gene encodes CDR1 MNHNS and CDR2 SASEGT. The CDR3 contains 10 residues. V lost 6 bases, J lost 13 bases, and 5 bases stayed unmatched. CDR3 loop: CASRYDRATF. The CDR3 nucleotides are TGTGCCAGCAGGTACGACAGGGCCACCTTC.

CDR3 sequence (DNA): TGTGCCAGCAGCCCCCGGGGGAAATCGGTATCGCCAGAGACCCAGTACTTC. Translation: CASSPRGKSVSPETQYF. The V call is TRBV5-4, the J call TRBJ2-5; weak D call: TRBD2 (6 bases). The CDR3 totals 17 residues. The V gene lost 4 bases and the J gene lost 4 bases, with 23 bases spanning the gap. Germline V gene lookup returns CDR1 SGHNT and CDR2 YYREEE (reference sequence).

The chain recombines TRBV5-1 with TRBJ1-5; TRBD1 is a possible D gene (5 bases). Between the trimmed V and J ends, which lost 4 bases and 6 bases, there was a span of 14 bases. The CDR3 has 14 amino acids. Looked up from germline, CDR1 is SGHRS and CDR2 is YFSETQ. The CDR3 nucleotides are TGCGCCAGCAGCACGGGGCCGGAGGGTCAGCCCCAGCATTTT. Translation gives CASSTGPEGQPQHF.

The rearrangement uses TRBV9 and TRBJ1-6, with D unclear. V lost 0 bases to trimming and J lost 6 bases, with 10 bases between them. CDR1 is SGDLS, CDR2 YYNGEE, per germline. The CDR3 length is 15 residues. DNA of the CDR3: TGTGCCAGCAGCGTAGGGCAGGAGCCTAATTCACCCCTCCACTTT. Amino acids: CASSVGQEPNSPLHF.

As regards this clone: The same CDR3 is also encoded by other DNA sequences in this sample. This chain connects TRBV20-1 to TRBJ1-2, with 9 bases that match TRBD1. With 6 bases clipped from V and 8 bases from J, the junction kept 4 bases outside the gene matches. Germline lookup yields CDR1 DFQATT and CDR2 SNEGSKA (reference sequence). The CDR3 runs to 11 residues. The CDR3 is CSAGTGNGYTF. For the CDR3, the DNA is TGCAGTGCCGGGACAGGGAACGGCTACACCTTC.

This clone appeared once. The V and J genes are TRBV2 and TRBJ2-7; TRBD2 matches at 8 bases. CDR1 SNHLY and CDR2 FYNNEI come from the germline V gene. V was pared by 11 bases and J by 7 bases, with 16 bases of the junction left unmatched. This CDR3 has 14 amino acids. The CDR3 region is CARGGPGGAGEQYF. The DNA for the CDR3 is TGTGCCCGCGGGGGTCCGGGGGGGGCAGGGGAGCAGTACTTC.

The chain combines TRBV30 with TRBJ1-6; D unclear. V was pared by 5 bases and J by 6 bases, with 11 bases between. The germline V gene encodes CDR1 GTSNPN and CDR2 SVGIG (reference sequence). The CDR3 is made up of 13 amino acids. CDR3 DNA: TGTGCCTGGGGTACCGCACTTAATTCACCCCTCCACTTT. Translating it yields CAWGTALNSPLHF.